This is a list of T cell receptor beta chains from one sample in a study of cytomegalovirus exposure and HLA in healthy donors. Produced via immunoSEQ multiplex PCR; TCRdb's table is partial and in-frame only. The data hold about 92,000 clones, with roughly 92% observed a single time. The sequenced sample was PBMCs. These receptors came from a woman aged 30 to 39 in good health and CMV-seropositive. The CDR3 runs from the conserved cysteine through the conserved F or W. D genes are given only for firm matches. Expanded clones are given a class, and other clones once, few, many or no size at all.

clone_size: once
j_call: TRBJ1-1
v_call: TRBV6-5
d_call: -
cdr3_aa: CASSYEASTEAFF
cdr3_nt: TGTGCCAGCAGTTACGAGGCTAGCACTGAAGCTTTCTTT

clone_size: -
j_call: TRBJ2-5
v_call: TRBV7-9
d_call: TRBD1
cdr3_aa: CASSLGWTGPYQETQYF
cdr3_nt: TGTGCCAGCAGCTTAGGATGGACAGGACCTTACCAAGAGACCCAGTACTTC

clone_size: -
j_call: TRBJ2-3
v_call: TRBV11-2
d_call: -
cdr3_aa: CASSLELRTDTQYF
cdr3_nt: TGTGCCAGCAGCTTGGAGTTACGCACAGATACGCAGTATTTT

clone_size: once
j_call: TRBJ2-7
v_call: TRBV30
d_call: -
cdr3_aa: CAWKTGSFGEQYF
cdr3_nt: TGTGCCTGGAAAACAGGGTCGTTTGGCGAGCAGTACTTC

clone_size: -
j_call: TRBJ1-3
v_call: TRBV29-1
d_call: -
cdr3_aa: CSAEVRGRAGNTIYF
cdr3_nt: TGCAGCGCCGAGGTCAGGGGAAGAGCTGGAAACACCATATATTTT

clone_size: -
j_call: TRBJ2-7
v_call: TRBV7-2
d_call: TRBD2
cdr3_aa: CASSPKLAGGRGQYF
cdr3_nt: TGTGCCAGCAGCCCGAAACTAGCGGGAGGGCGGGGGCAGTACTTC

clone_size: -
j_call: TRBJ1-1
v_call: TRBV11-2
d_call: -
cdr3_aa: CASNGGWNTEAFF
cdr3_nt: TGTGCCAGTAACGGAGGGTGGAACACTGAAGCTTTCTTT

clone_size: -
j_call: TRBJ1-2
v_call: TRBV21-1
d_call: -
cdr3_aa: CASSKGTGESNYGYTF
cdr3_nt: TGTGCCAGCAGCAAGGGGACAGGCGAATCTAACTATGGCTACACCTTC

clone_size: -
j_call: TRBJ1-5
v_call: TRBV19
d_call: TRBD1
cdr3_aa: CASSIQGARFLYSNQPQHF
cdr3_nt: TGTGCCAGTAGTATCCAGGGGGCCCGATTCTTATATAGCAATCAGCCCCAGCATTTT

clone_size: -
j_call: TRBJ2-2
v_call: TRBV5-5
d_call: TRBD2
cdr3_aa: CASSTTSGSATGELFF
cdr3_nt: TGTGCCAGCAGCACTACTAGCGGGAGTGCAACCGGGGAGCTGTTTTTT

clone_size: -
j_call: TRBJ2-5
v_call: TRBV28
d_call: TRBD2
cdr3_aa: CASSLLTSGTKETQYF
cdr3_nt: TGTGCCAGCAGTTTATTAACTAGCGGAACTAAAGAGACCCAGTACTTC

clone_size: -
j_call: TRBJ2-4
v_call: TRBV28
d_call: TRBD1
cdr3_aa: CASSLESPGTVNIQYF
cdr3_nt: TGTGCCAGCAGTTTAGAAAGCCCAGGGACAGTTAACATTCAGTACTTC

clone_size: -
j_call: TRBJ1-2
v_call: TRBV28
d_call: TRBD1
cdr3_aa: CASTLDGTGVGGYTF
cdr3_nt: TGTGCCAGCACCCTTGACGGGACAGGGGTGGGCGGCTACACCTTC

clone_size: -
j_call: TRBJ2-7
v_call: TRBV30
d_call: -
cdr3_aa: CAWGRRGSSYEQYF
cdr3_nt: TGTGCCTGGGGCCGGCGGGGCAGCTCCTACGAGCAGTACTTC

clone_size: -
j_call: TRBJ1-1
v_call: TRBV30
d_call: TRBD1
cdr3_aa: CAWRTGRRPNTEAFF
cdr3_nt: TGTGCCTGGAGGACAGGGAGGAGGCCGAACACTGAAGCTTTCTTT

clone_size: -
j_call: TRBJ2-2
v_call: TRBV14
d_call: TRBD1
cdr3_aa: CASSHLLPGQGLAGELFF
cdr3_nt: TGTGCCAGCAGCCATCTCCTGCCGGGACAGGGGTTGGCCGGGGAGCTGTTTTTT

clone_size: -
j_call: TRBJ2-1
v_call: TRBV6-6
d_call: TRBD2
cdr3_aa: CASRPPGLAGAGEQFF
cdr3_nt: TGTGCCAGCAGGCCACCGGGACTAGCTGGGGCAGGAGAGCAGTTCTTC

clone_size: -
j_call: TRBJ1-2
v_call: TRBV28
d_call: -
cdr3_aa: CASSWLRVISYGYTF
cdr3_nt: TGTGCCAGCAGTTGGTTGAGGGTTATCTCCTATGGCTACACCTTC

clone_size: -
j_call: TRBJ2-7
v_call: TRBV6-6
d_call: -
cdr3_aa: CASSYFSGAREQYF
cdr3_nt: TGTGCCAGCAGTTATTTTTCTGGGGCCCGCGAGCAGTACTTC

clone_size: once
j_call: TRBJ1-2
v_call: TRBV27
d_call: -
cdr3_aa: CASSLMGQREGYTF
cdr3_nt: TGTGCCAGCAGTTTAATGGGACAAAGGGAGGGCTACACCTTC

clone_size: -
j_call: TRBJ1-2
v_call: TRBV9
d_call: TRBD1
cdr3_aa: CASSTRTGGIYGYTF
cdr3_nt: TGTGCCAGCAGCACCCGGACAGGGGGCATCTATGGCTACACCTTC

clone_size: -
j_call: TRBJ2-5
v_call: TRBV7-9
d_call: TRBD2
cdr3_aa: CAGGGLKETQYF
cdr3_nt: TGTGCCGGCGGGGGGCTAAAAGAGACCCAGTACTTC

clone_size: -
j_call: TRBJ2-5
v_call: TRBV10-3
d_call: TRBD1
cdr3_aa: CAISRTGKETQYF
cdr3_nt: TGTGCCATCAGTAGGACAGGGAAAGAGACCCAGTACTTC

clone_size: -
j_call: TRBJ2-7
v_call: TRBV9
d_call: TRBD2
cdr3_aa: CASSDGTSGDYYEQYF
cdr3_nt: TGTGCCAGCAGCGACGGGACTAGCGGGGATTACTACGAGCAGTACTTC

clone_size: -
j_call: TRBJ1-4
v_call: TRBV9
d_call: -
cdr3_aa: CASSVGTATNEKLFF
cdr3_nt: TGTGCCAGCAGCGTAGGGACAGCAACTAATGAAAAACTGTTTTTT

clone_size: -
j_call: TRBJ1-1
v_call: TRBV2
d_call: -
cdr3_aa: CARVQVPEAFF
cdr3_nt: TGTGCCAGAGTTCAGGTCCCTGAAGCTTTCTTT

clone_size: once
j_call: TRBJ1-5
v_call: TRBV28
d_call: TRBD1
cdr3_aa: CASSLGRDREDVNQPQHF
cdr3_nt: TGTGCCAGCAGTTTAGGGAGGGACAGGGAGGATGTCAATCAGCCCCAGCATTTT

clone_size: -
j_call: TRBJ2-2
v_call: TRBV30
d_call: TRBD2
cdr3_aa: CAWTNSGRLTGELFF
cdr3_nt: TGTGCCTGGACAAATAGCGGGAGACTTACCGGGGAGCTGTTTTTT

clone_size: -
j_call: TRBJ2-7
v_call: TRBV2
d_call: -
cdr3_aa: CASSVRQDSYEQYF
cdr3_nt: TGTGCCAGCAGTGTGCGACAGGACTCCTACGAGCAGTACTTC

clone_size: -
j_call: TRBJ1-3
v_call: TRBV19
d_call: -
cdr3_aa: CASNFRDSGNTIYF
cdr3_nt: TGTGCCAGTAACTTCCGTGACTCTGGAAACACCATATATTTT

clone_size: -
j_call: TRBJ2-2
v_call: TRBV2
d_call: TRBD2
cdr3_aa: CASTPSGSRSGGELFF
cdr3_nt: TGTGCCAGCACTCCTAGCGGGAGTAGGTCGGGCGGGGAGCTGTTTTTT

clone_size: -
j_call: TRBJ1-2
v_call: TRBV5-1
d_call: TRBD1
cdr3_aa: CASSLRTGGHGYTF
cdr3_nt: TGCGCCAGCAGCCTACGAACAGGGGGCCATGGCTACACCTTC